A single sample gave rise to the 22 T cell receptor beta chains below, sequenced in a study of T cell clonality in common variable immunodeficiency. Assay used: immunoSEQ multiplex PCR; TCRdb lists only in-frame clones, some missing. Listed here are about 35,000 clones without any singletons, the top ten holding approximately 3.6%. The specimen was peripheral blood mononuclear cells. These receptors came from a person aged 18 to 75 in good health.

This clone was counted a few times. The CDR3 is cut off 3 residues early in the read; its end comes from the germline J gene. The chain employs TRBV18 and TRBJ2-3; no definite D call. The CDR3 has 13 amino acids. Germline V gene data show CDR1 as KGHSH and CDR2 as LQKENI. Incomplete CDR3 DNA: TGTGCCAGCTCACCACCTCAGGATGTGACG. It encodes CASSPPQDVT. The entire CDR3 protein is CASSPPQDVTQYF.

This clone was seen at least ten times. Coverage ceases 3 residues before the CDR3 finishes, and the germline J gene fills in the end. V gene TRBV5-1 combines with J gene TRBJ2-1; TRBD1 aligns across 9 bases. The ends lost 7 bases at V and 2 bases at J; junction bases unmatched: 1. Germline CDR1 reads SGHRS; CDR2 reads YFSETQ. CDR3 size: 13 residues. Partial CDR3 DNA: TGCGCCAGCGGGACAGGGACCTACAATGAG. Its protein is CASGTGTYNE. The full CDR3 protein is CASGTGTYNEQFF.

This clone was seen only a few times. The read terminates 3 residues ahead of where the CDR3 ends, so the germline J gene completes it. V gene TRBV11-2 combines with J gene TRBJ2-7; 8 positions match TRBD1. The CDR3 runs to 15 residues. CDR1 and CDR2 from the germline V gene are SGHAT and FQNNGV. V shed 0 bases, J shed 4 bases, and the junction held 5 bases outside the gene matches. CDR3 amino acids: CASSLESGTGYEQYF. The covered CDR3 bases are TGTGCCAGCAGCTTAGAATCCGGGACAGGTTACGAG.

This clone was found many times. The CDR3 end falls 3 residues outside the read, so it is completed with the germline J gene. The chain is built from TRBV5-1 and TRBJ1-1, with 9 bases matching TRBD1. Germline assignment: CDR1 SGHRS and CDR2 YFSETQ. With 2 bases clipped from V and 1 base from J, the junction kept 3 bases outside the gene matches. The CDR3 covers 15 residues. The CDR3: CASSLQGAGNTEAFF. The CDR3 bases that were read are TGCGCCAGCAGCTTACAGGGGGCTGGGAACACTGAA.

Note on this clone: The read finishes 3 residues shy of the CDR3 end, and the germline J gene is used to complete it. The genes are TRBV6-1 and TRBJ1-2; 7 bases align to TRBD1. CDR3 size: 13 residues. CDR1 is MNHNS and CDR2 is SASEGT in the germline V gene. V dropped 3 bases and J dropped 4; count of bases not matched to a gene: 2. Incomplete CDR3 DNA: TGTGCCAGCAGTGAGGGACAGCTCTATGGC. This encodes CASSEGQLYG. The whole CDR3 reads CASSEGQLYGYTF.

This clone was picked up many times. The CDR3 end is not reached by the read, which stops 3 residues before it; the germline J gene fills it in. The chain couples TRBV11-2 to TRBJ1-4; 10 bases agree with TRBD1. Germline values: CDR1 SGHAT, CDR2 FQNNGV. Germline trimming cut 5 bases from V and 10 bases from J; bases unmatched to any gene: 7. There are 14 residues in the CDR3. The CDR3 reads CASSPGTGVGKLFF. Partial CDR3 DNA: TGTGCCAGCAGCCCAGGGACAGGGGTGGGAAAA.

This clone was observed many times. Sequencing ends 3 residues short of the CDR3 end; the germline J gene provides the rest. The chain recombines TRBV30 with TRBJ2-1; D is possibly TRBD2 (5 bases). The CDR3 sequence is 15 residues long. CDR1 is GTSNPN and CDR2 is SVGIG in the germline V gene (reference sequence). The ends were cut back, 0 bases at V and 0 bases at J, with 9 bases in the middle. The DNA read from the CDR3 is TGTGCCTGGAGTGTAGGTCTAGCCTCCTACAATGAG. Its protein product is CAWSVGLASYNE. Given in full, the CDR3 is CAWSVGLASYNEQFF.

This clone was recorded many times. The read finishes 3 residues shy of the CDR3 end, and the germline J gene is used to complete it. The chain employs TRBV6-1 and TRBJ1-5; 9 bases are a match to TRBD1. Germline V gene data show CDR1 as MNHNS and CDR2 as SASEGT. Trimming at V came to 4 bases and at J to 7 bases, leaving 8 bases not matched to a gene. The CDR3 sequence is 15 residues long. The CDR3 DNA, read in part, is TGTGCCAGCAGTGGACCACAGGGGACAGGGCAGCCC. It translates to CASSGPQGTGQP. The full CDR3 protein reads CASSGPQGTGQPQHF.

At least ten counts were recorded for this clone. The read comes to an end 3 residues before the CDR3 does, leaving the germline J gene to fill in the end. The genes are TRBV5-1 and TRBJ2-3, with 10 bases matching TRBD1. The CDR3 contains 16 residues. Trimming cost V 4 bases and J 5 bases; bases outside gene matches: 10. Germline lookup yields CDR1 SGHRS and CDR2 YFSETQ. CDR3 DNA, as far as it was read: TGCGCCAGCAGCGGAGTCCGGGACAGGGGAGAAGATACG. Amino acids: CASSGVRDRGEDT. The whole CDR3 protein reads CASSGVRDRGEDTQYF.

This clone has ten or more counts. The read comes to an end 3 residues before the CDR3 does, leaving the germline J gene to fill in the end. This chain connects TRBV5-1 to TRBJ1-2; 12 positions match TRBD1. The CDR3 sequence is 15 residues long. With 4 bases clipped from V and 6 bases from J, the junction kept 7 bases outside the gene matches. Germline CDR1 SGHRS, CDR2 YFSETQ. CDR3 amino acids: CASSPTGTGGDGYTF. CDR3 bases read: TGCGCCAGCAGCCCTACCGGGACAGGGGGCGATGGC.

A word on this clone: The CDR3 extends 3 residues past the end of the read, so its final part is completed from the germline J gene. The V call is TRBV6-2 or TRBV6-3, the J call TRBJ1-2; D uncertain. The CDR3 has 15 amino acids. Per the germline V gene, CDR1 is MNHEY and CDR2 is SVGEGT. CDR3 DNA, as far as it was read: TGTGCCAGCAGTTATTCAGGTCTGAAGGTTTACGAC. Translation: CASSYSGLKVYD. The complete CDR3 protein is CASSYSGLKVYDYTF.

Only a few counts were recorded for this clone. The CDR3 end is not reached by the read, which stops 3 residues before it; the germline J gene fills it in. This chain links TRBV20-1 with TRBJ2-3, with 8 bases lining up with TRBD1. Germline V lookup: CDR1 DFQATT, CDR2 SNEGSKA (reference sequence). The CDR3 consists of 14 residues. CDR3 sequence reads: CSAPDRGGNQPQYF. The CDR3 bases that were read are TGCAGTGCTCCCGACAGGGGCGGGAATCAGCCG.

This clone was picked up many times. The read ends 3 residues before the CDR3 terminus; that terminus is restored from the germline J gene. The chain recombines TRBV6-2 or TRBV6-3 with TRBJ1-2; TRBD1 aligns across 8 bases. The V gene end was trimmed by 3 bases and the J gene end by 7 bases; junction bases not matched to a gene: 10. This CDR3 comprises 15 residues. The germline CDR1 and CDR2 sequences are MNHEY and SVGEGT. The CDR3 loop reads CASSYWGQAPSGYTF. The part of the CDR3 DNA that was read is TGTGCCAGCAGTTATTGGGGACAGGCACCGAGTGGC.

This clone came up many times. The read ends 3 residues shy of where the CDR3 ends; the end is completed using the germline J gene. The J gene is TRBJ2-3, the V gene TRBV5-1, with TRBD1 identical over 8 bases. The V gene's germline CDR1 is SGHRS and CDR2 YFSETQ. J lost 2 bases, V lost 0 bases, and 2 bases had no gene match. The CDR3 loop spans 15 amino acids. The sequenced part of the CDR3 DNA is TGCGCCAGCAGCTTGGGGACAGGGCTCACAGATACG. It is translated as CASSLGTGLTDT. The whole CDR3 protein reads CASSLGTGLTDTQYF.

This clone was observed a few times. Read data end 3 residues before the CDR3 end; the end is taken from the germline J gene. The chain couples TRBV18 to TRBJ1-1; D is ambiguous. With 4 bases removed from V and 1 base from J, the gap between germline ends came to 10 bases. Per the germline V gene, CDR1 is KGHSH and CDR2 is LQKENI. The CDR3 has 14 residues. The CDR3 DNA, read in part, is TGTGCCAGCTCACGCCGCGCGGCGAACACTGAA. Encoded protein: CASSRRAANTE. The whole CDR3 protein is CASSRRAANTEAFF. Together with reference TRBV18 and TRBJ1-1, the CDR3 gives the full variable domain: NAGVMQNPRHLVRRRGQEARLRCSPMKGHSHVYWYRQLPEEGLKFMVYLQKENIIDESGMPKERFSAEFPKEGPSILRIQQVVRGDSAAYFCASSRRAANTEAFFGQGTRLTVV.

This clone was counted many times. Read data end 3 residues before the CDR3 end; the end is taken from the germline J gene. The gene calls are TRBV2 and TRBJ1-2; 7 bases agree with TRBD1. This CDR3 has 13 residues. Germline V gene data show CDR1 as SNHLY and CDR2 as FYNNEI. Losses at the gene ends were 6 bases for V and 4 bases for J; bases not matched to a gene: 5. Here the CDR3 reads CASRGTATYGYTF. CDR3 bases read: TGTGCCAGCAGGGGGACAGCGACCTATGGC.

This clone turned up a few times. Relative to the germline gene, one junction end is altered; a read error may explain this. The sequence runs out 3 residues before the end of the CDR3; the remainder is reconstructed from the germline J gene. This chain connects TRBV19 to TRBJ1-5; no clear D gene. The CDR3 has 16 amino acids. Germline assignment: CDR1 LNHDA and CDR2 SQIVND (reference sequence). CDR3 region: CASTINSGYSNQPQHF. CDR3 DNA (partial): TGTGCCAGTACTATAAACAGTGGATATAGCAATCAGCCC. The whole variable domain, remainder taken from reference TRBV19 and TRBJ1-5, is DGGITQSPKYLFRKEGQNVTLSCEQNLNHDAMYWYRQDPGQGLRLIYYSQIVNDFQKGDIAEGYSVSREKKESFPLTVTSAQKNPTAFYLCASTINSGYSNQPQHFGDGTRLSIL.

This clone was detected ten times or more. From the germline J gene comes the end of the CDR3, since the read stops 3 residues before it. The chain joins TRBV19 to TRBJ1-6, with D possibly being TRBD1 (6 bases). Germline-derived CDR1 and CDR2 are LNHDA and SQIVND (reference sequence). Trimming cost V 1 base and J 9 bases, with 10 bases left between them. The CDR3 contains 14 residues. CDR3 bases read: TGTGCCAGTAGTATAGGTGGCAGGGGTTCACCC. It codes for CASSIGGRGSP. The full CDR3 protein reads CASSIGGRGSPLHF.

This clone was observed at least ten times. The CDR3 is cut off 3 residues early in the read; its end comes from the germline J gene. V and J are TRBV10-2 and TRBJ2-2, with 7 bases identical to TRBD2. The CDR3 runs 17 residues. Germline V CDR1 and CDR2: WSHSY, SAAADI. V gave up 0 bases and J gave up 0 bases; unmatched junction bases: 4. The covered CDR3 bases are TGCGCCAGCAGTGAGTCCGGGACTACAACGAACACCGGGGAG. Translated, it gives CASSESGTTTNTGE. The complete CDR3 sequence is CASSESGTTTNTGELFF.

This clone was picked up many times. The CDR3 end is not reached by the read, which stops 3 residues before it; the germline J gene fills it in. The chain links TRBV13 to TRBJ2-1; 9 nucleotides agree with TRBD1. Trimming cost V 8 bases and J 5 bases; bases outside gene matches: 4. This CDR3 spans 13 amino acids. The germline gives CDR1 PRHDT, CDR2 FYEKMQ (reference sequence). The covered CDR3 bases are TGTGCCAGCCGGGACAGGGTCGACAATGAG. This encodes CASRDRVDNE. Given in full, the CDR3 is CASRDRVDNEQFF.

In this sample, this clone turned up many times. The sequence runs out 3 residues before the end of the CDR3; the remainder is reconstructed from the germline J gene. The rearrangement joins TRBV15 to TRBJ2-7; D is unresolved. The CDR3 is 18 residues long. CDR1 and CDR2 from the germline V gene are LNHNV and YYDKDF (reference sequence). V lost 1 base, J lost 0 bases, and 19 bases lay in between. CDR3 loop: CATSRVIYVGSGSYEQYF. Incomplete CDR3 DNA: TGTGCCACCAGCAGAGTAATTTACGTAGGGTCCGGCTCCTACGAG. The full variable domain, rest sourced from reference TRBV15 and TRBJ2-7, is DAMVIQNPRYQVTQFGKPVTLSCSQTLNHNVMYWYQQKSSQAPKLLFHYYDKDFNNEADTPDNFQSRRPNTSFCFLDIRSPGLGDTAMYLCATSRVIYVGSGSYEQYFGPGTRLTVT.

The table lists this clone with many counts. CDR3 bases read: TGCAGCGTTGAAGGGATAACCGGGGACAGGGGTTTGCACGAG. Protein product: CSVEGITGDRGLHE. The whole CDR3 region reads CSVEGITGDRGLHEQYF. The chain is built from TRBV29-1 and TRBJ2-7; 10 positions agree with TRBD1. Read sequence stops 3 residues before the CDR3 end, and the germline J gene provides the missing end. Trimming took 1 base from V and 5 from J; bases not matched to a gene: 14. CDR1 is SQVTM and CDR2 is ANQGSEA in the germline V gene. The CDR3 runs to 17 residues.